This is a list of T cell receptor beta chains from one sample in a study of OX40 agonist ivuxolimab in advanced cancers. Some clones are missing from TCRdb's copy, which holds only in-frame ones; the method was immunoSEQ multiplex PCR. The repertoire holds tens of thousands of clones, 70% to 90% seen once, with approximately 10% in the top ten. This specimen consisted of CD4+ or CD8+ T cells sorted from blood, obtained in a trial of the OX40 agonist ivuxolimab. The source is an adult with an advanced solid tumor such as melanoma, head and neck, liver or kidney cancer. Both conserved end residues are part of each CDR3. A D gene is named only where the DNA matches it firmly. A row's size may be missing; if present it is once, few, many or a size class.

CDR3 DNA: TGTGCCAGCACTCCGGGACAGGGAGACTATGGCTACACCTTC; CDR3 protein: CASTPGQGDYGYTF; clone size: .; J gene: TRBJ1-2; D gene: TRBD1; V gene: TRBV6-4
CDR3 DNA: TGTGCCTGGAGTTTCGGGTTTAATGAAAAACTGTTTTTT; CDR3 protein: CAWSFGFNEKLFF; clone size: .; J gene: TRBJ1-4; D gene: .; V gene: TRBV30
CDR3 DNA: TGCAGCGTTGATTTTTTGGCGCAAGAGACCCAGTACTTC; CDR3 protein: CSVDFLAQETQYF; clone size: .; J gene: TRBJ2-5; D gene: .; V gene: TRBV29-1
CDR3 DNA: TGTGCCTGGAGTGTAGGCTCGGGACCTGGCTACGAGCAGTACTTC; CDR3 protein: CAWSVGSGPGYEQYF; clone size: .; J gene: TRBJ2-7; D gene: .; V gene: TRBV30
CDR3 DNA: TGTGCCTGGACGGAACTGGGGGTCTCGGGACAGACCTATGGCTACACCTTC; CDR3 protein: CAWTELGVSGQTYGYTF; clone size: once; J gene: TRBJ1-2; D gene: TRBD1; V gene: TRBV30
CDR3 DNA: TGTGCCAGCAGCCCAAAAGACGGGGGTTCGAATGAGCAGTTCTTC; CDR3 protein: CASSPKDGGSNEQFF; clone size: .; J gene: TRBJ2-1; D gene: .; V gene: TRBV7-7
CDR3 DNA: TGTGCCACCCAAGGCCAGGGGGTGAGGGGGACCGGGGAGCTGTTTTTT; CDR3 protein: CATQGQGVRGTGELFF; clone size: .; J gene: TRBJ2-2; D gene: TRBD1; V gene: TRBV2
CDR3 DNA: TGTGCCATCACCCCCCCGGGACACGCTAATGGCTACACCTTC; CDR3 protein: CAITPPGHANGYTF; clone size: .; J gene: TRBJ1-2; D gene: .; V gene: TRBV7-6
CDR3 DNA: TGTGCCAGCAAGGGGGAGACCCAGTACTTC; CDR3 protein: CASKGETQYF; clone size: .; J gene: TRBJ2-5; D gene: .; V gene: TRBV27
CDR3 DNA: TGTGCCAGCAGCCCCGCACGGATCGGGGACGAGCAGTACTTC; CDR3 protein: CASSPARIGDEQYF; clone size: .; J gene: TRBJ2-7; D gene: .; V gene: TRBV7-9
CDR3 DNA: TGTGCCAGCAGCTTATTGGGGGGCACAGATACGCAGTATTTT; CDR3 protein: CASSLLGGTDTQYF; clone size: .; J gene: TRBJ2-3; D gene: .; V gene: TRBV7-8
CDR3 DNA: TGCGCCAGCAGCTTGGAAGGGACAGGGTTGGACGAGCAGTACTTC; CDR3 protein: CASSLEGTGLDEQYF; clone size: .; J gene: TRBJ2-7; D gene: TRBD1; V gene: TRBV5-1
CDR3 DNA: TGTGCCAGTAGTATAGGGAGTGGTCCCACTGAAGCTTTCTTT; CDR3 protein: CASSIGSGPTEAFF; clone size: .; J gene: TRBJ1-1; D gene: .; V gene: TRBV19
CDR3 DNA: TGTGCCAGCAGCCCGGGACGGGTCCCAACCGAAAAACTGTTTTTT; CDR3 protein: CASSPGRVPTEKLFF; clone size: .; J gene: TRBJ1-4; D gene: .; V gene: TRBV6-5
CDR3 DNA: TGTGCCAGCAGCACCGGACCCACCGGGTCCTATGGCTACACCTTC; CDR3 protein: CASSTGPTGSYGYTF; clone size: .; J gene: TRBJ1-2; D gene: .; V gene: TRBV9
CDR3 DNA: TGTGCCAGCAGCCCTGAAGGCGACGAGCAGTACTTC; CDR3 protein: CASSPEGDEQYF; clone size: .; J gene: TRBJ2-7; D gene: .; V gene: TRBV11-2
CDR3 DNA: TGTGCCAGCAGCTTGTCCCTCGGTGAGCAGTTCTTC; CDR3 protein: CASSLSLGEQFF; clone size: .; J gene: TRBJ2-1; D gene: .; V gene: TRBV7-6
CDR3 DNA: TGTGCCAGCAGTCTATTAGGGGGTGCGAAAGACACTGAAGCTTTCTTT; CDR3 protein: CASSLLGGAKDTEAFF; clone size: .; J gene: TRBJ1-1; D gene: .; V gene: TRBV27
CDR3 DNA: TGCGCCAGCAGCGCTTGGGTGGACACTGAAGCTTTCTTT; CDR3 protein: CASSAWVDTEAFF; clone size: .; J gene: TRBJ1-1; D gene: .; V gene: TRBV5-1
CDR3 DNA: TGTGCCAGCAGCTCCATACAGCTCATGAACACTGAAGCTTTCTTT; CDR3 protein: CASSSIQLMNTEAFF; clone size: few; J gene: TRBJ1-1; D gene: .; V gene: TRBV13
CDR3 DNA: TGTGCCAGCAGTTTTTTCGGACAGGGGGCCGGGGAGCTGTTTTTT; CDR3 protein: CASSFFGQGAGELFF; clone size: once; J gene: TRBJ2-2; D gene: TRBD1; V gene: TRBV27
CDR3 DNA: TGTGCCAGCAGTTCGCCGGGACAGGGTTACGAGCAGTACTTC; CDR3 protein: CASSSPGQGYEQYF; clone size: .; J gene: TRBJ2-7; D gene: TRBD1; V gene: TRBV27
CDR3 DNA: TGTGCCAGCAGCTTGGCGGCTAGCGGGAGGGCCGTTTCCAGGGAGCTGTTTTTT; CDR3 protein: CASSLAASGRAVSRELFF; clone size: .; J gene: TRBJ2-2; D gene: TRBD2; V gene: TRBV7-7
CDR3 DNA: TGCGCCAGCAGCCCCCCTCAGGCAGGGGTTATACAGACCCGGTACTTC; CDR3 protein: CASSPPQAGVIQTRYF; clone size: .; J gene: TRBJ2-5; D gene: .; V gene: TRBV5-1
CDR3 DNA: TGTGCCAGCAGCTTAGAGCGGGGCTCTCTAGCGGGCCTCTCCTACAATGAGCAGTTCTTC; CDR3 protein: CASSLERGSLAGLSYNEQFF; clone size: .; J gene: TRBJ2-1; D gene: TRBD2; V gene: TRBV11-2
CDR3 DNA: TGTGCCAGCAGCCTCGGGCGGGAGCAGTTCTTC; CDR3 protein: CASSLGREQFF; clone size: .; J gene: TRBJ2-1; D gene: .; V gene: TRBV9